A single T cell receptor (beta chain) is shown here with its context. Germline V gene lookup returns CDR1 SGDLS and CDR2 YYNGEE. V was trimmed by 0 bases and J by 8 bases, leaving 12 bases between them. This CDR3 has 14 residues. At the deep level, the assay was run. Assay used: immunoSEQ multiplex PCR; TCRdb lists only in-frame clones, some missing. The sample contains about 1.1 million clones, around three quarters of which appear only once. The data stem from a study of shared clonotypes between healthy human individuals. This TCR was sampled from a man aged 18 to 30 in good health. Some clones in this sample may be carry-over from other donors' samples. V usage is TRBV9 and J usage is TRBJ2-1; TRBD2 is a possible D gene (6 bases). Sample: memory CD4+ T cells from PBMCs. As for subset: CD45RA-negative fraction. CDR3 residues: CASSVDGSRDEQFF. The CDR3 nucleotides are TGTGCCAGCAGCGTAGACGGGAGTCGGGATGAGCAGTTCTTC.